This T cell receptor (beta chain) was sequenced for a study of cytomegalovirus exposure and HLA in healthy donors. Study observations and caveats: Several of the most significant clusters appeared linked to common viral pathogens, based on a later analysis. Most TCR beta V segments were productive about 90% or about 30% of the time in an earlier analysis. Associated with HLA alleles at 0.05 false discovery rate in a later analysis were over 15,000 TCR beta sequences.

The table lists this clone with a count of one. Its antigen is as yet unknown. The CDR3 has 15 residues. CDR1 is MNHEY, CDR2 SMNVEV, per germline (reference sequence). The ends were cut back, 3 bases at V and 1 base at J, with 12 bases in the middle. Researchers ran the PCR with 60 Vbeta and 13 Jbeta primers. Data came from immunoSEQ multiplex PCR; TCRdb stores just in-frame clones and leaves some out. The table records about 170,000 clones, approximately 72% of them present only once. The chain combines TRBV27 with TRBJ1-1; D gene uncertain. The receptor was isolated from a human donor in good health. Material for sequencing was PBMCs. The CDR3 coding sequence is TGTGCCAGCAGTTTTTCGGCAGGATGGAACACTGAAGCTTTCTTT. This sequence encodes CASSFSAGWNTEAFF.